The present T cell receptor (beta chain) was sequenced within a study of T cell changes during pregnancy in multiple sclerosis. This table comes from immunoSEQ multiplex PCR, and its TCRdb copy is limited to in-frame clones, with some not included. This sample yields 100,000 or so clones, of which about 90% are seen a single time; over 2.5% belongs to the top ten. The CDR3 extends over 14 amino acids. The V gene lost 4 bases and the J gene lost 2 bases, with 10 bases spanning the gap. Germline CDR1 reads PRHDT; CDR2 reads FYEKMQ (reference sequence). The receptor was isolated from a female donor with multiple sclerosis, enrolled in a pregnancy study. Sequenced here: peripheral blood, sampled in the second trimester of pregnancy. The chain is built from TRBV13 and TRBJ2-3; a possible D gene is TRBD1 (6 bases). CDR3 bases: TGTGCCAGCAGCTCCCAGGGGAACACAGATACGCAGTATTTT. Translation gives CASSSQGNTDTQYF.